The text below deals with one T cell receptor (beta chain). Antigen unknown. Researchers ran the PCR with 60 Vbeta and 13 Jbeta primers. Profiled with immunoSEQ multiplex PCR; TCRdb holds only in-frame clones, not every one. The repertoire has about 160,000 clones, 65% to 85% of them found once; the top ten carry around 6.9%. This record belongs to a study of cytomegalovirus exposure and HLA in healthy donors. Background on the study: A previous analysis identified around 120 million unique TCR beta sequences derived from around 180 million T cells. Among the 400 or so donors who were genotyped, roughly 76% fell in the genetic ancestry cluster that is associated with self-reported Caucasian donors.

Overall study findings and caveats: Later on, an analysis showed TCR association rates differing by HLA locus, with DRB1 the most and HLA-C the fewest.

Trimming removed 4 bases from V and 5 bases from J, with 14 bases in between. CDR1 is MGHRA, CDR2 YSYEKL, per germline. The CDR3 has 14 amino acids. The material sequenced was PBMCs. The chain combines TRBV4-1 with TRBJ2-5; D is uncertain. The TCR sequence derives from a male donor in good health and CMV-seropositive. CDR3 coding DNA: TGCGCCAGCAGCCGAGTTGTGGTGTGGGAGACCCAGTACTTC. Its translation: CASSRVVVWETQYF.